Below, 24 T cell receptor beta chains from the same sample are listed, as sequenced in a study of control samples from healthy donors and cancer patients. The table came from immunoSEQ multiplex PCR; TCRdb's copy has only in-frame clones and leaves some out. The top ten clones hold just over 2% of a sample with about 150,000 clones, approximately 92% of them seen once. The specimen sequenced was blood. These receptors came from a woman in her thirties or forties in good health.

J is TRBJ1-6 and V is TRBV4-1; D is possibly TRBD1 (6 bases). Germline loops: CDR1 MGHRA, CDR2 YSYEKL. Trimming cost V 0 bases and J 5 bases, with 29 bases left between them. The CDR3 runs 22 residues. In DNA form, the CDR3 reads TGCGCCAGCAGCCAAGATCGATCCCCCCCACCAGGGGATCGAATGGATAATTCACCCCTCCACTTT. Its protein product is CASSQDRSPPPGDRMDNSPLHF.

The chain has TRBV7-2 and TRBJ2-3, with D unresolved. This CDR3 contains 12 residues. Germline lookup yields CDR1 SGHTA and CDR2 FQGNSA. The ends were cut back, 5 bases at V and 6 bases at J, with 9 bases in the middle. DNA for the CDR3: TGTGCCAGCAGCCCCTCCCGTGATACGCAGTATTTT. Translated: CASSPSRDTQYF.

This clone was recorded once. J is TRBJ2-7 and V is TRBV7-5; TRBD1 is the table's D call, not checked against the DNA. TRBV7-5 is tagged as a pseudogene. The CDR3 is made up of 16 amino acids. CDR3 DNA: TGTGCCAGAAGCTTAGAGGGGGTATGGAGCTCCTACGAGCAGTACTTC. Protein sequence: CARSLEGVWSSYEQYF.

This clone was counted a few times. This chain links TRBV7-7 with TRBJ2-1; no clear D. The CDR3 is 13 amino acids. The V end was cut by 5 bases, the J end by 6 bases, with 11 bases between. Germline CDR1 and CDR2: SSHAT and FNYEAQ (reference sequence). This CDR3 reads CASSLAPGNEQFF. The CDR3 DNA sequence: TGTGCCAGCAGCCTTGCACCCGGCAATGAGCAGTTCTTC.

V is TRBV5-1 and J is TRBJ2-7, with 8 bases matching TRBD1. CDR3 size: 17 residues. The trim removed 4 bases at V and 4 bases at J, leaving 16 bases unmatched. Germline V gene data show CDR1 as SGHRS and CDR2 as YFSETQ. The CDR3 reads CASSRGNRDRLIYEQYF. The CDR3 coding sequence is TGCGCCAGCAGCCGCGGGAATCGGGACAGGTTAATTTACGAGCAGTACTTC.

CDR3 sequence: CASSLMGVLNTEAFF. The CDR3 DNA reads as TGTGCCAGCAGCTTAATGGGGGTTTTGAACACTGAAGCTTTCTTT. The V and J genes are TRBV7-9 and TRBJ1-1, with TRBD1 as a possible D gene (5 bases). Germline V gives CDR1 SEHNR, CDR2 FQNEAQ (reference sequence). The CDR3 totals 15 residues. The V end lost 2 bases, the J end lost 0 bases, and 10 bases lay between the germline ends.

This clone is medium-sized within its sample. The rearrangement joins TRBV9 to TRBJ1-4, with 7 nucleotides matching TRBD1. Trimming took 4 bases from V and 8 from J; bases not matched to a gene: 5. Germline CDR1 is SGDLS and CDR2 is YYNGEE. The CDR3 sequence is 13 residues long. CDR3 region: CASSRGTEEKLFF. The CDR3, as DNA: TGTGCCAGCAGCCGAGGGACAGAGGAAAAACTGTTTTTT.

J is TRBJ2-1 and V is TRBV5-1, with 9 positions matching TRBD2. The junction had 7 bases not matched to a gene; V was cut back by 5 bases and J by 4 bases. Germline loops: CDR1 SGHRS, CDR2 YFSETQ. This CDR3 has 15 residues. The CDR3, as DNA: TGCGCCAGCAGTCCCCCCAGCGGGGGGTACAATGAGCAGTTCTTC. This codes for CASSPPSGGYNEQFF. The full variable domain, completed using reference TRBV5-1 and TRBJ2-1, is KAGVTQTPRYLIKTRGQQVTLSCSPISGHRSVSWYQQTPGQGLQFLFEYFSETQRNKGNFPGRFSGRQFSNSRSEMNVSTLELGDSALYLCASSPPSGGYNEQFFGPGTRLTVL.

The rearrangement joins TRBV5-5 to TRBJ1-2; no reliable D call. V was trimmed by 9 bases and J by 0 bases, leaving 12 bases between them. Germline V gene lookup returns CDR1 SGHKS and CDR2 YYEKEE (reference sequence). CDR3 length: 13 residues. CDR3 sequence reads: CATRTDTNYGYTF. DNA for the CDR3: TGTGCCACCCGGACCGACACTAACTATGGCTACACCTTC.

V and J are TRBV7-9 and TRBJ2-5, with D possibly TRBD1 on 5 matching bases. Germline CDR1 and CDR2: SEHNR and FQNEAQ (reference sequence). The CDR3 runs to 16 residues. Trimming left V 1 base short and J 1 base short, with 13 bases between. CDR3 protein: CASSLEAGRVQETQYF. The CDR3 region has the DNA TGTGCCAGCAGCTTAGAGGCTGGCAGGGTCCAAGAGACCCAGTACTTC.

The V and J genes are TRBV7-8 and TRBJ1-2, with a tentative D call TRBD1 (6 bases). Looked up from germline, CDR1 is SGHVS and CDR2 is FQNEAQ. This CDR3 region has 14 residues. V lost 5 bases and J lost 4, with 14 bases in between. The CDR3 loop is CASSRETGSYGYTF. The CDR3 DNA reads as TGTGCCAGCAGCCGAGAGACAGGCTCCTATGGCTACACCTTC.

This clone appeared a single time. The chain is built from TRBV6-6 and TRBJ2-7; 7 nucleotides match TRBD1. V was clipped by 2 bases and J by 2 bases; unmatched bases: 0. The germline CDR1 and CDR2 sequences are MNHNY and SVGAGI (reference sequence). The CDR3 has 13 amino acids. CDR3 protein: CASSYRGPYEQYF. As DNA, the CDR3 is TGTGCCAGCAGTTACAGGGGGCCCTACGAGCAGTACTTC.

The J gene is TRBJ2-3, the V gene TRBV12-2. TRBV12-2 is a pseudogene. The CDR3 totals 14 residues. In DNA, the CDR3 is TGTGCAAGTCGCTTAGATCACCACACAGATACGCAGTATTTT. As protein: CASRLDHHTDTQYF.

This clone has just one count. The chain couples TRBV24-1 to TRBJ1-1; the D is unclear. CDR3 length equals 10 residues. CDR1 KGHDR and CDR2 SFDVKD come from the germline V gene. Trimming pared 4 bases from V and 6 bases from J, leaving 2 bases between. The CDR3 protein is CATSDPEAFF. The CDR3, as DNA: TGTGCCACCAGTGACCCTGAAGCTTTCTTT.

J is TRBJ1-4 and V is TRBV6-5; D call uncertain. Germline V gives CDR1 MNHEY, CDR2 SVGAGI. The V end lost 8 bases, the J end lost 9 bases, and 13 bases lay between the germline ends. The CDR3 runs 12 residues. The CDR3 region is CASLRQGQKLFF. CDR3 DNA: TGTGCCAGCCTAAGACAAGGTCAAAAACTGTTTTTT.

This rearrangement joins TRBV6-6 to TRBJ2-5; 8 bases align to TRBD1. This CDR3 has 15 residues. V lost 2 bases and J lost 2; bases outside the gene matches: 4. Germline V gives CDR1 MNHNY, CDR2 SVGAGI (reference sequence). CDR3 DNA sequence: TGTGCCAGCAGTTACGGGACAGGTCCTCAAGAGACCCAGTACTTC. Its protein product is CASSYGTGPQETQYF.

The chain combines TRBV12-3 or TRBV12-4 with TRBJ2-2; D is ambiguous. This CDR3 comprises 12 residues. Trimming shortened V by 6 bases and J by 4 bases, and 6 bases separated the two germline ends. For the CDR3, the DNA is TGTGCCAGCAGGCTAGGCACCGGGGAGCTGTTTTTT. Protein: CASRLGTGELFF.

The chain employs TRBV5-1 and TRBJ1-4, with 9 bases lining up with TRBD1. With V trimmed by 4 bases and J by 8 bases, 6 bases remained unmatched. CDR3 length equals 14 residues. Per the germline V gene, CDR1 is SGHRS and CDR2 is YFSETQ. CDR3 in amino acids: CASSPWTGDEKLFF. The CDR3 DNA follows: TGCGCCAGCAGCCCATGGACAGGGGACGAAAAACTGTTTTTT.

The chain combines TRBV13 with TRBJ1-2, with 8 bases that match TRBD1. The V segment lost 4 bases and the J segment 8 bases; nucleotides outside the gene matches: 9. The CDR3 extends over 14 amino acids. Looked up from germline, CDR1 is PRHDT and CDR2 is FYEKMQ (reference sequence). The CDR3 is CASSSQQGGGGYTF. The DNA of the CDR3 is TGTGCCAGCAGCTCACAACAGGGGGGCGGGGGCTACACCTTC.

The chain links TRBV19 to TRBJ1-4; D gene unclear. The germline V and J ends were trimmed by 5 bases and 10 bases, with 14 bases remaining between them. The CDR3 contains 13 residues. In germline, CDR1 is LNHDA, CDR2 SQIVND (reference sequence). CDR3 nucleotides: TGTGCCAGTAGTCCCGCTGCGGGGATAAAACTGTTTTTT. Its protein is CASSPAAGIKLFF.

V gene TRBV25-1 combines with J gene TRBJ1-6; D ambiguous. The CDR3 runs to 13 residues. Germline V gene data show CDR1 as MGHDK and CDR2 as SYGVNS. V gave up 4 bases and J gave up 14 bases, with 15 bases separating them. The CDR3 DNA sequence: TGTGCCAGCAGTGCGGGGTTTACCCGGTCCCTCCACTTT. Its translation is CASSAGFTRSLHF. Drawing the rest from reference TRBV25-1 and TRBJ1-6, the complete variable domain is EADIYQTPRYLVIGTGKKITLECSQTMGHDKMYWYQQDPGMELHLIHYSYGVNSTEKGDLSSESTVSRIRTEHFPLTLESARPSHTSQYLCASSAGFTRSLHFGNGTRLTVT.

V usage is TRBV27 and J usage is TRBJ1-2; perhaps TRBD1 as D (5 bases). The germline gives CDR1 MNHEY, CDR2 SMNVEV (reference sequence). V shed 4 bases and J shed 6 bases, with 21 bases lying between them. This CDR3 region has 16 residues. DNA of the CDR3: TGTGCCAGCAGTTCGGCCGGGGGACGTATCATTGATGGCTACACCTTC. Translating gives CASSSAGGRIIDGYTF.

CDR3: CASSPRAWGTEAFF. The CDR3 DNA sequence: TGTGCCAGCAGCCCCCGGGCCTGGGGCACTGAAGCTTTCTTT. The rearrangement links TRBV7-3 to TRBJ1-1, with D hard to call. CDR3 length: 14 residues. Per the germline V gene, CDR1 is SGHTA and CDR2 is FQGTGA. V lost 5 bases and J 4 bases, leaving 14 bases between the germline ends.

In this sample, this clone turned up a few times. The rearrangement links TRBV19 to TRBJ2-7; weak D call: TRBD1 (5 bases). V was cut by 5 bases and J by 6 bases, with 14 bases left in between. The CDR3 is 13 amino acids. Germline-derived CDR1 and CDR2 are LNHDA and SQIVND (reference sequence). CDR3 nucleotides: TGTGCCAGTAGTTTGGGTGGGGCCTCCGAGCAGTACTTC. This gives the protein CASSLGGASEQYF.